This T cell receptor beta chain stems from a study of OX40 agonist ivuxolimab in advanced cancers. Regarding the complete study: Ivuxolimab, which targeted the costimulatory receptor OX40 (CD134), was an agonistic, fully human IgG2 monoclonal antibody. Of the roughly 50 dose-escalation patients, hepatocellular carcinoma was present in about 19, melanoma in around 15, renal cell carcinoma in 9 and head and neck cancer in 9. The monotherapy dose-escalation portion (N of about 50 patients) of the phase I ivuxolimab trial is reported in the paper. In the dose-escalation cohort, approximately 82% of patients were male, and the mean age was 60 years with a range of about 20 to 80. Partial responses were achieved by three dose-escalation patients, of whom one had hepatocellular carcinoma and two had cutaneous melanoma. Prior anti-PD-1, anti-PD-L1 or anti-CTLA-4 therapy was permitted, and checkpoint inhibitors had been received by around 40% of dose-escalation patients. The point of sequencing TCRbeta in the periphery was to test whether ivuxolimab changed TCR sequence diversity and drove clonal T-cell expansion. Intravenous ivuxolimab was administered to patients every 2 weeks at six dose levels: 0.01, 0.1, 0.3, 1.5, 3 and 10 mg/kg. What the authors observed across the whole study: After ivuxolimab, more expanded clones were found on average in CD8+ T cells than in CD4+ T cells. At doses of 0.1 to 3.0 mg/kg, clonal expansion of both CD4+ and CD8+ blood T cells was observed from baseline to week 6. In partial responders in the 0.1-3.0 mg/kg groups, normalized peripheral clonal expansion was found to be among the lowest, especially among CD8+ T cells. Which antigens the clonally expanded peripheral T cells were specific for was not determined. Low levels of normalized T-cell clonal expansion were also seen in some nonresponding patients.

Points on this clone: This receptor's antigen is unknown. Within one base of it there is no much larger clone, and no base qualities were kept.

The trial excluded patients who had a history of autoimmune disease or who were on systemic immunosuppression. In every dose cohort, peripheral blood was drawn for TCR sequencing at baseline, cycle 4 day 1, and cycle 7 day 1. The samples were taken from a phase I, first-in-human, multicenter, open-label dose-escalation trial of ivuxolimab. Adults with locally advanced or metastatic melanoma, renal cell, hepatocellular, or head and neck squamous cell carcinoma were enrolled in the trial. Before TCR sequencing, CD4+ T cells and CD8+ T cells were sorted from peripheral blood as separate populations. To sequence the TCRbeta CDR3 region, genomic DNA was isolated from the sorted cells. The immunoSEQ Assay was used for sequencing of TCRbeta CDR3 regions. This immuneACCESS table, as held by TCRdb, lists in-frame sequences with V and J called but not all clones. Of the missing ones, under half trace to an unresolved V gene in checked studies; the others have no known cause. A total of under 80,000 clones appear in this sample, approximately 92% of them only once. The top ten clones comprise about 0.34% of the sample.

V gives up 9 bases and J gives up 1 base, and the segment between their germline ends measures 19 bases. CDR1 and CDR2 were assigned from the germline V gene (reference sequence) as MNHEY and SMNVEV. The CDR3 goes from the cysteine to the phenylalanine over 16 residues. The entry retains the CDR3 DNA only, 48 bases that are in frame from base 1. This sequence originates from an adult with an advanced solid tumor such as melanoma, head and neck, liver or kidney cancer. The sequence links TRBV27 to TRBJ2-1; the D gene cannot be resolved reliably. The sample here was CD4+ or CD8+ T cells sorted from blood, taken in a trial of the OX40 agonist ivuxolimab. The CDR3 region reads CASRKGAAGSYNEQFF. In nucleotides, the sequence is TGTGCCAGTAGGAAAGGCGCTGCTGGATCCTACAATGAGCAGTTCTTC.